This is a list of T cell receptor beta chains from one sample in a study of T cells in Graves' hyperthyroidism and ophthalmopathy. From the multiplex PCR reads, TCRdb called clonotypes with MiXCR, one entry per CDR3 protein. Here the sample spans hundreds of thousands of distinct CDR3 sequences, over 15% being singletons. Sequencing was carried out using blood. The receptors derive from a young woman with Graves' hyperthyroidism. CDR3s include the opening cysteine and the closing phenylalanine or tryptophan. Fields, in order: clone size, D gene, V gene, J gene, CDR3 protein, CDR3 DNA. The D gene is left open where the match is weak. A row's size may be missing; if present it is once, few, many or a size class.

few	-	TRBV29-1	TRBJ2-7	CSVVDPVLYEQYF	TGCAGCGTTGTCGACCCGGTCCTCTACGAGCAGTACTTC
many	-	TRBV6-1	TRBJ2-1	CASSTLGPRSGEQFF	TGTGCCAGCAGTACCCTAGGGCCCCGATCGGGTGAGCAGTTCTTC
many	-	TRBV24-1	TRBJ2-2	CATEPPETGELFF	TGTGCCACCGAACCCCCGGAGACCGGGGAGCTGTTTTTT
-	-	TRBV4-1	TRBJ2-1	CASSLAAVFYNEQFF	TGCGCCAGCAGCCTCGCGGCGGTTTTCTACAATGAGCAGTTCTTC
many	TRBD1	TRBV5-1	TRBJ2-1	CASRRTGGFNEQFF	TGCGCCAGCAGGCGGACAGGGGGCTTTAATGAGCAGTTCTTC
many	TRBD2	TRBV10-3	TRBJ2-3	CAIAELAGTSTDTQYF	TGTGCCATAGCAGAGCTAGCGGGTACTAGCACAGATACGCAGTATTTT
many	-	TRBV20-1	TRBJ1-4	CSATYSGTPWEKLFF	TGCAGTGCTACCTACTCAGGGACCCCCTGGGAAAAACTGTTTTTT
-	-	TRBV20-1	TRBJ2-3	CSASSAGSSTDTQYF	TGCAGTGCTAGTTCGGCGGGGAGTAGCACAGATACGCAGTATTTT
many	TRBD1	TRBV15	TRBJ2-1	CATSRDRRPGTGTGYNEQFF	TGTGCCACCAGCAGAGATCGGCGGCCTGGGACCGGGACAGGCTACAATGAGCAGTTCTTC
many	-	TRBV18	TRBJ2-2	CASSLKANTGELFF	TGTGCCAGCTCACTGAAGGCGAACACCGGGGAGCTGTTTTTT